This TCR beta chain was captured by sequencing in a study of human versus mouse CDR3 diversity and MHC coevolution (dated by TCRdb to about 2017). About the study as a whole: The immunoSEQ assay was reported to detect one in 200,000 T cells and to minimize amplification bias from multiplex PCR. Valid reads per sample ranged from 0.6 x 10^7 to 1.6 x 10^7 across mouse and human samples. Human naive CD4 T cell repertoires served as a reference for TCR selection on multiple MHC II alleles, compared against human-TCR-locus transgenic mice with single MHC II. Three healthy volunteer blood donors made up the human cohort, with one aged 30 to 40, one aged 40 to 50 and one aged 60 to 69 at collection.

The QIAGEN blood and tissue kit was used to extract genomic DNA from the sorted cells, and that DNA was then quantified on a NanoDrop 1000. TCR alpha and beta chains were deep sequenced and quantified on the immunoSEQ platform using multiplex PCR of genomic DNA. The original methods were these. IMGT gene and region definitions were used to annotate TCR sequences. Out-of-frame rearrangements were used as a proxy for the preselection repertoire and compared with in-frame clonotypes. To estimate repertoire size, the study used the iCHAO1 estimator that comes with the immunoSEQ platform. A Gini index based on the Lorenz curve was applied to in-frame amino acid clonotypes to measure clonal inequality. The intersect function in the R package tcR was used to count shared clonotypes, while the Jaccard index served to score similarity. Principal component analysis of V, J and V-J usage frequencies was run with the R prcomp function without normalization. TCRdb provides this immuneACCESS table in a form limited to in-frame rearrangements. Some clones are lacking; in checked studies, under half of them reflect an unresolved V gene, and why the rest are absent is not known. V, J and clone size are taken as reported in that table, and D and trimming were inferred from the DNA itself. The sample table contains about 83,000 clones; only one count was recorded for 80% to 95% of them. The ten top clones hold roughly 0.15% of the sample.

This clone was observed once. This clone's antigen is unknown. It has no much larger one-base neighbor in the sample; base qualities were not kept. The paper as a whole reports these results and caveats: Repertoire diversity was not regarded as directly comparable between humans and mice because human T cells were selected on several MHC II alleles. The largest TCR beta repertoire according to iCHAO1 estimates belonged to humans, at 1.5 million to 2 million clonotypes, a result attributed likely to selection by multiple MHC II molecules. On average, humans had more CDR3 deletions and insertions than mice, indicating greater exonuclease and TdT activity. Most of the three human donors showed the lowest clonal inequality scores among all compared groups.

Naive CD4 T cells, defined as CD45RO-negative and CD62L-positive, were isolated from PBMCs by fluorescence-activated cell sorting. Approximately 50 ml of fresh peripheral blood was collected from each donor, and PBMCs were isolated by Ficoll density centrifugation. Cells were sorted on a FACSAria III instrument, and every sample had a purity above 85%. V lost 0 bases and J lost 9 bases; the stretch between them is 15 bases long. The germline V gene encodes CDR1 SNHLY and CDR2 FYNNEI. Reading from cysteine to phenylalanine, the CDR3 counts 15 amino acids. Left in the record is the CDR3 DNA by itself, 45 bases read in frame from the first base.

Material for sequencing was naive CD4+ T cells from blood. The cell subset or site label, as the study defines it: CD45RO-negative CD62L-positive naive CD4 T cells. Rearrangement joined TRBV2 to TRBJ1-5; there is no confident call for the D gene. This clonotype was obtained from a person aged 25 to 69 in good health. The DNA sequence is as follows: TGTGCCAGCAGTGAAGCGGAGGCCCTGGTGAGGCCCCAGCATTTT. The translation is CASSEAEALVRPQHF.